The 3 T cell receptor beta chains given below trace back to one sample, sequenced in a study of post-analysis software for immune sequencing data. Study-level results: When patients were compared with controls, about 5 TRBV segments were more frequent, TRBV5-6, TRBV5-1 and TRBV20-1 among them.

Their antigens remain unidentified. Unique molecular identifiers were present in the TCR beta cDNA libraries. Using its own MiXCR run on the PCR reads, TCRdb lists one record per CDR3 protein. The data show approximately 160,000 distinct CDR3 sequences, 25% to 35% seen once. The sample comprised blood. These receptors all stem from a girl aged 10 to 17 with multiple sclerosis.

Concerning this clonotype itself: Relative to the germline gene, one junction end is altered; a read error may explain this. The rearrangement joins TRBV20-1 to TRBJ1-5; no clear D. Germline CDR1 reads DFQATT; CDR2 reads SNEGSKA (reference sequence). This CDR3 is 14 amino acids long. The CDR3 region has the DNA TGCAGTGCCGAGGGTCCAGGTTACAATCAGCCCCGGCATTTT. As protein: CSAEGPGYNQPRHF.

The V and J genes are TRBV7-8 and TRBJ2-5, with TRBD2 matching 7 bases. CDR3 length equals 15 residues. Germline V gives CDR1 SGHVS, CDR2 FQNEAQ. V lost 6 bases to trimming and J lost 2 bases; unmatched junction nucleotides: 9. CDR3 coding DNA: TGTGCCAGCAGTTCAGAAACGGGAGGTCAAGAGACCCAGTACTTC. It translates to CASSSETGGQETQYF.

This clonotype has ten or more counts. The chain has TRBV28 and TRBJ2-5, with 12 positions matching TRBD2. Germline V lookup: CDR1 MDHEN, CDR2 SYDVKM. V lost 3 bases to trimming and J lost 3 bases; unmatched junction nucleotides: 8. The CDR3 spans 17 residues. The CDR3 protein is CASSLWTSGVAEETQYF. DNA of the CDR3: TGTGCCAGCAGTTTGTGGACTAGCGGGGTCGCTGAAGAGACCCAGTACTTC. Using reference TRBV28 and TRBJ2-5 for the parts outside the CDR3, the full variable domain is DVKVTQSSRYLVKRTGEKVFLECVQDMDHENMFWYRQDPGLGLRLIYFSYDVKMKEKGDIPEGYSVSREKKERFSLILESASTNQTSMYLCASSLWTSGVAEETQYFGPGTRLLVL.